This entry features one T cell receptor (beta chain) sequence. As yet, its antigen is unknown. The sample is drawn from a study of human T cells and chemical hapten exposure. Study overall: 2% DPC applied to a 2 cm by 2 cm arm area sensitized donors. Whole-study results and caveats: With patch test score, the counts of PT1 expanded TCRs showed a positive correlation. Since the donors had alopecia, their immune response may not be the same as that of healthy people.

There are 14 residues in the CDR3. Unmatched junction bases numbered 5, after V lost 4 bases and J lost 6 bases. Germline V gene data show CDR1 as SNHLY and CDR2 as FYNNEI. The study used a library that attached unique molecular identifiers to individual cDNA molecules. TCRdb reprocessed the RACE reads via MiXCR and lists one record per CDR3 protein. The repertoire includes tens of thousands of distinct CDR3 sequences, 6% to 8.5% of them detected once, and 1% to 1.5% sits in the top ten. Indicated time point: patch test 2, 6 weeks after DPC sensitization. This sample's treatment: therapeutic diphenylcyclopropenone sensitization with weekly scalp DPC.

V and J are TRBV2 and TRBJ1-5; 8 nucleotides line up with TRBD1. The sequencing here drew on whole blood, taken in connection with sensitization to the hapten diphenylcyclopropenone (DPC). The TCR was taken from a woman under 40 with alopecia areata. Some clones in this sample may be carry-over from other donors' samples. For the CDR3, the DNA is TGTGCCAGCAGTGGGACAGGGTTGGGTCAGCCCCAGCATTTT. Translation: CASSGTGLGQPQHF.